These 15 T cell receptor beta chains were sequenced from one sample in a study of blood T cell repertoires in COVID-19. The repertoire was sequenced with immunoSEQ multiplex PCR; TCRdb's copy has only in-frame clones and lacks some. The sample comprises hundreds of thousands of clones, roughly 80% of which are singletons, and 3.6% rests with the top ten. Sequencing input: PBMCs or T cells enriched from blood (not recorded which). Every receptor here comes from a woman aged 40 to 50 who had been exposed to COVID-19.

V and J are TRBV27 and TRBJ2-3; D is unresolved. Germline CDR1 reads MNHEY; CDR2 reads SMNVEV (reference sequence). This CDR3 comprises 17 residues. V was clipped by 5 bases and J by 2 bases, with 20 bases between them. CDR3 loop: CASSPMPDKAPTDTQYF. CDR3 sequence (DNA): TGTGCCAGCAGTCCCATGCCCGACAAGGCCCCCACAGATACGCAGTATTTT.

The rearrangement joins TRBV6-5 to TRBJ1-1; 7 bases align to TRBD1. CDR3 length: 14 amino acids. CDR1 and CDR2 (germline): MNHEY, SVGAGI. V gave up 5 bases and J gave up 4 bases; unmatched junction bases: 7. The CDR3 DNA reads as TGTGCCAGCAGTCCTGACAGGGAACGCACTGAAGCTTTCTTT. Protein product: CASSPDRERTEAFF.

This clone appeared once. CDR3 loop: CASSAIGTGAPEAFF. In DNA, the CDR3 is TGCGCCAGCAGCGCCATCGGGACAGGGGCGCCTGAAGCTTTCTTT. The chain recombines TRBV4-3 with TRBJ1-1; 10 bases are a match to TRBD1. The V gene's germline CDR1 is LGHNA and CDR2 YSLEER. The CDR3 is 15 amino acids. V lost 5 bases to trimming and J lost 6 bases; unmatched junction nucleotides: 9.

The V and J genes are TRBV6-6 and TRBJ2-5; 13 positions match TRBD2. J was trimmed by 0 bases and V by 5 bases; bases with no gene match: 6. This CDR3 has 17 amino acids. Germline V gene lookup returns CDR1 MNHNY and CDR2 SVGAGI (reference sequence). DNA for the CDR3: TGTGCCAGCAGTCCAGGACTAGCGGGGGACTACCAAGAGACCCAGTACTTC. It translates to CASSPGLAGDYQETQYF.

The CDR3 sequence is CASSPGGGYGYTF. CDR3 coding DNA: TGTGCCAGCAGCCCCGGCGGGGGATATGGCTACACCTTC. This chain connects TRBV5-4 to TRBJ1-2, with TRBD1 as a possible D gene (5 bases). Per the germline V gene, CDR1 is SGHNT and CDR2 is YYREEE (reference sequence). The ends were cut back, 4 bases at V and 5 bases at J, with 12 bases in the middle. The CDR3 contains 13 residues. The full variable domain, rest sourced from reference TRBV5-4 and TRBJ1-2, is ETGVTQSPTHLIKTRGQQVTLRCSSQSGHNTVSWYQQALGQGPQFIFQYYREEENGRGNFPPRFSGLQFPNYSSELNVNALELDDSALYLCASSPGGGYGYTFGSGTRLTVV.

V and J are TRBV4-2 and TRBJ1-4; TRBD1 is a possible D gene (5 bases). Deletions cut 5 bases from V and 5 bases from J, with 18 bases between. CDR1 LGHNA and CDR2 YNFKEQ come from the germline V gene. This CDR3 is built from 16 residues. The CDR3 region has the DNA TGTGCCAGCAGCGCCTCCGGGGGAGGAGACAATGAAAAACTGTTTTTT. Encoded protein: CASSASGGGDNEKLFF.

In its sample, this clone was seen once. J is TRBJ2-5 and V is TRBV27; D perhaps matches TRBD2 (6 bases). Per germline, CDR1 MNHEY and CDR2 SMNVEV (reference sequence). The CDR3 sequence is 14 residues long. V lost 4 bases and J lost 4, with 13 bases in between. CDR3 amino acids: CASSSWTTRETQYF. The CDR3 nucleotides are TGTGCCAGCAGTTCCTGGACTACTCGAGAGACCCAGTACTTC.

The chain joins TRBV7-9 to TRBJ1-1; 7 bases match TRBD1. The germline gives CDR1 SEHNR, CDR2 FQNEAQ (reference sequence). This CDR3 is built from 12 residues. Unmatched junction bases numbered 3, after V lost 10 bases and J lost 1 base. The CDR3 region is CAIGTANTEAFF. In nucleotides, the CDR3 is TGTGCCATCGGGACAGCGAACACTGAAGCTTTCTTT.

This clone occurred a few times. The rearrangement uses TRBV5-5 and TRBJ1-6; possible D gene TRBD1, 6 bases. The CDR3 has 17 amino acids. Germline V gives CDR1 SGHKS, CDR2 YYEKEE (reference sequence). V lost 0 bases to trimming and J lost 8 bases, with 18 bases between them. CDR3 region: CASSLALVGQSYSPLHF. In DNA, the CDR3 is TGTGCCAGCAGCTTGGCCCTTGTCGGACAGTCCTATTCACCCCTCCACTTT.

The chain carries TRBV7-3 and TRBJ2-2; a weak D match, TRBD1 (5 bases). The V gene lost 5 bases and the J gene lost 5 bases, with 15 bases spanning the gap. There are 15 residues in the CDR3. Per germline, CDR1 SGHTA and CDR2 FQGTGA. CDR3 in amino acids: CASSAGSGFTGELFF. CDR3 nucleotides: TGTGCCAGCAGCGCCGGGTCAGGGTTTACCGGGGAGCTGTTTTTT.

CDR3 in amino acids: CASSSGAGETQYF. CDR3 in DNA: TGTGCCAGCAGCTCTGGGGCCGGGGAGACCCAGTACTTC. This chain connects TRBV5-6 to TRBJ2-5; tentatively, D is TRBD1 (5 bases). With 3 bases removed from V and 5 bases from J, the gap between germline ends came to 11 bases. CDR1 is SGHDT and CDR2 is YYEEEE in the germline V gene. This CDR3 is built from 13 residues.

Remarks on this clone: The sample holds other DNA sequences that translate to the same CDR3. The gene calls are TRBV12-5 and TRBJ2-7, with D perhaps matching TRBD1 (6 bases). CDR1 and CDR2 from the germline V gene are LGHNT and FRNRAP. The CDR3 has 14 residues. V gave up 1 base and J gave up 3 bases, with 10 bases separating them. CDR3 nucleotides: TGTGCTAGTGGTTTGGCACAGGGCAACTACGAGCAGTACTTC. Translation: CASGLAQGNYEQYF.

The rearrangement uses TRBV28 and TRBJ1-6, with a tentative D call TRBD1 (5 bases). CDR1 is MDHEN, CDR2 SYDVKM, per germline. Trimming took off 5 bases at V and 7 bases at J, with 12 bases between the two ends. The CDR3 consists of 14 residues. The CDR3 DNA reads TGTGCCAGCAGTCCAACTAAGGGGAATTCACCCCTCCACTTT. Amino acid sequence: CASSPTKGNSPLHF.

The chain employs TRBV3-1 (or the pseudogene TRBV3-2) and TRBJ2-3, with a tentative D call TRBD2 (5 bases). Trimming pared 1 base from V and 0 bases from J, leaving 11 bases between. Germline V gives CDR1 LGHDT, CDR2 YNNKEL (reference sequence). CDR3 length: 16 residues. CDR3 residues: CASSQGTVTSTDTQYF. The CDR3, as DNA: TGTGCCAGCAGCCAAGGGACTGTTACTAGCACAGATACGCAGTATTTT.

The rearrangement uses TRBV30 and TRBJ1-2; perhaps TRBD1 as D (5 bases). V shed 4 bases and J shed 4 bases, with 13 bases lying between them. Germline V gives CDR1 GTSNPN, CDR2 SVGIG (reference sequence). CDR3 length: 13 amino acids. The CDR3 protein is CAWTPGQSYGYTF. In DNA, the CDR3 is TGTGCCTGGACCCCAGGGCAATCCTATGGCTACACCTTC.